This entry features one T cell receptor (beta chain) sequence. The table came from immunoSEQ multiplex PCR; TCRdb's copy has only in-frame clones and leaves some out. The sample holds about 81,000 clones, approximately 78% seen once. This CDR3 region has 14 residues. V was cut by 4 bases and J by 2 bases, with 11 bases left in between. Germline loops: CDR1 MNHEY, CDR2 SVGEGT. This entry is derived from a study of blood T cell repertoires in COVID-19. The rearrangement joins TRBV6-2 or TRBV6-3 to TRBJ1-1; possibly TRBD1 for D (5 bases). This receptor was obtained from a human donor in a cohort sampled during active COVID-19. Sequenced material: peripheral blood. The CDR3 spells CASSSRGDNTEAFF. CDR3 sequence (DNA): TGTGCCAGCAGTTCGCGGGGGGATAACACTGAAGCTTTCTTT.